The T cell receptor (beta chain) described here comes from a study of cytomegalovirus exposure and HLA in healthy donors. Trimming pared 0 bases from V and 5 bases from J, leaving 10 bases between. The CDR3 loop spans 14 amino acids. Germline lookup yields CDR1 MNHEY and CDR2 SVGAGI. Primers included in the PCR were 60 Vbeta and 13 Jbeta primers. Clones were sequenced by immunoSEQ multiplex PCR, and TCRdb holds only the in-frame ones, with some missing. The sample shows some 130,000 clones, around 9% of them seen only once. V and J are TRBV6-5 and TRBJ1-1; no reliable D call. The specimen sequenced was PBMCs. This clonotype was sampled from a woman in her thirties or forties in good health and CMV-seropositive. CDR3: CASSYSGRITEAFF. As DNA, the CDR3 is TGTGCCAGCAGTTACTCCGGCAGGATAACTGAAGCTTTCTTT.